This T cell receptor beta chain comes out of a study of blood T cells in healthy people across ages. Through a sample-barcoded 5' primer and a J-beta primer mix, a second PCR was run for about 6 to 12 cycles. From the 5' RACE reads, TCRdb called clonotypes with MiXCR, one entry per CDR3 protein. This table holds 910,000 or so distinct CDR3 sequences, roughly 50% found once. Comment on this clonotype: Its specificity is unknown.

Study findings and constraints: Per million T cells, the diversity of TCR beta decreased roughly linearly as age advanced.

V was shortened by 7 bases and J by 1 base, with 11 bases between the two germline ends. Germline V gene sequence: CDR1 SGHRS, CDR2 YFSETQ. The CDR3 sequence is 13 residues long. The rearrangement links TRBV5-1 to TRBJ2-5, with D hard to call. The sample taken for sequencing was blood. The origin of this receptor is a woman aged 55-75 years in good health. The CDR3 spells CASRRRVQETQYF. The CDR3 coding sequence is TGCGCCAGCCGACGTAGGGTCCAAGAGACCCAGTACTTC.